Only one count was recorded for the clone carrying this T cell receptor (beta chain). Random hexamers primed reverse transcription of about 0.5 to 1 ug RNA. A single record per CDR3 protein comes from TCRdb applying MiXCR to the immunoSEQ multiplex PCR reads. The data contain almost 450,000 distinct CDR3 sequences, approximately 85% of them singletons. This entry comes from a study of CD8 T cells in Susac syndrome. The germline V gene has CDR1 SGHTA and CDR2 FQGNSA. Trimming stripped 4 bases from V and 0 bases from J, with 9 bases between. The CDR3 is 14 residues long. This clonotype was obtained from a human donor with multiple sclerosis. Sample: CD8+ T cells from PBMCs. The V and J genes are TRBV7-2 and TRBJ2-5; TRBD2 might be the D (6 bases). The CDR3: CASSYRDYQETQYF. CDR3 sequence (DNA): TGTGCCAGCAGCTACCGGGACTACCAAGAGACCCAGTACTTC.